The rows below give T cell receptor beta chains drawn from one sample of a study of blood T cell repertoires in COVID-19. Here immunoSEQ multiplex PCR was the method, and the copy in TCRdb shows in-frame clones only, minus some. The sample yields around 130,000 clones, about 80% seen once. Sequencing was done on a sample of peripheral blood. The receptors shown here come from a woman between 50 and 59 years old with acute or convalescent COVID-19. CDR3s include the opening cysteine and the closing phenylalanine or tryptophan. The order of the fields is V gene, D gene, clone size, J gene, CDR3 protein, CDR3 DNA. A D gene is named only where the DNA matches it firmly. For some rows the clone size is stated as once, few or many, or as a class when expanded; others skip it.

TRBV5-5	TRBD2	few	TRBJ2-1	CASSLALGAAGLGNEQFF	TGTGCCAGCAGCCTGGCTTTAGGGGCAGCGGGGCTGGGTAATGAGCAGTTCTTC
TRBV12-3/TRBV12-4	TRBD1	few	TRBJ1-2	CASSLFQGVGYTF	TGTGCCAGCAGTTTGTTTCAGGGGGTCGGCTACACCTTC
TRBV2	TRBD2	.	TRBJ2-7	CATSGIAGSSYEQYF	TGTGCCACCTCAGGGATAGCGGGAAGCTCCTACGAGCAGTACTTC
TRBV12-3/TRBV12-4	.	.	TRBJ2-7	CASSWNRNYEQYF	TGTGCCAGCAGTTGGAACAGGAACTACGAGCAGTACTTC
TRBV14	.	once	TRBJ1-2	CASSQSPARGAGYTF	TGTGCCAGCAGCCAATCACCTGCTCGGGGGGCCGGCTACACCTTC
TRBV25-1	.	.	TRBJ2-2	CASSETVANTGELFF	TGTGCCAGCTCCGAGACAGTTGCGAACACCGGGGAGCTGTTTTTT
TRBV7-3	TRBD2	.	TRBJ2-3	CASSHPGTREDTQYF	TGTGCCAGCAGCCATCCAGGGACTAGAGAGGATACGCAGTATTTT
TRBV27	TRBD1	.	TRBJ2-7	CASSGAGGDYEQYF	TGTGCCAGCAGTGGTGCAGGGGGTGACTACGAGCAGTACTTC
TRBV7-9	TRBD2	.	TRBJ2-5	CASSLAGGVAGAPSKYF	TGTGCCAGCAGCTTAGCGGGAGGAGTAGCGGGGGCCCCCTCTAAGTACTTC
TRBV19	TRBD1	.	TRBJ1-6	CASSHLTGVYNSPLHF	TGTGCCAGTAGTCACCTGACAGGGGTGTATAATTCACCCCTCCACTTT
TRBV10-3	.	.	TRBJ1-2	CAISELDPGAGGYTF	TGTGCCATCAGTGAGCTCGATCCAGGGGCGGGTGGCTACACCTTC
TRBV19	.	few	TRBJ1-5	CASSPWTDLSSNQPQHF	TGTGCCAGTAGTCCATGGACAGACCTGTCCAGCAATCAGCCCCAGCATTTT
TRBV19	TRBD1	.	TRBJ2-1	CASSIASGTGSRNEQFF	TGTGCCAGTAGTATAGCATCCGGGACAGGGTCTCGCAATGAGCAGTTCTTC
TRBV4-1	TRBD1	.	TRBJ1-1	CASSQVLLRTGWSEAFF	TGCGCCAGCAGCCAAGTCTTATTGAGGACAGGTTGGTCTGAAGCTTTCTTT
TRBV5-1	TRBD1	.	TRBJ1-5	CASSKGTADNQPQHF	TGCGCCAGCAGCAAAGGGACAGCCGATAATCAGCCCCAGCATTTT
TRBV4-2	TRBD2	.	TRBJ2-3	CASSHATRGLAGAADTQYF	TGTGCCAGCAGCCACGCCACAAGGGGACTAGCGGGGGCTGCAGATACGCAGTATTTT
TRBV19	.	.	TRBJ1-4	CASRRTGGDEKLFF	TGTGCCAGTAGACGGACTGGAGGGGATGAAAAACTGTTTTTT
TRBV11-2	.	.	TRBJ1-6	CASSDYGSPLHF	TGTGCCAGCAGCGATTACGGTTCACCCCTCCACTTT
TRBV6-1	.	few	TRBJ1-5	CASSEVEGEGNQPQHF	TGTGCCAGCAGTGAAGTGGAAGGGGAAGGGAATCAGCCCCAGCATTTT
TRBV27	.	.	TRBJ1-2	CASSLADNYGYTF	TGTGCCAGCAGTTTAGCAGATAACTATGGCTACACCTTC
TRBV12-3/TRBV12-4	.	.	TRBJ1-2	CASSPDRNYGYTF	TGTGCCAGCAGCCCGGACAGAAATTATGGCTACACCTTC
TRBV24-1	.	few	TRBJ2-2	CATSDLSIRGDTGELFF	TGTGCCACCAGTGATTTGAGTATCAGGGGTGACACCGGGGAGCTGTTTTTT
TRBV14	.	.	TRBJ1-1	CASSQDYGPLGSSVLF	TGTGCCAGCAGCCAAGACTATGGTCCTTTGGGCTCGTCGGTTCTCTTT
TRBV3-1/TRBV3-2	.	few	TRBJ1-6	CASSQGPGNNSPLHF	TGTGCCAGCAGCCAAGGCCCAGGGAACAATTCACCCCTCCACTTT
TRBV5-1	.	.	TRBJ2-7	CASSPARGQGISYEQYF	TGCGCCAGCAGCCCCGCTCGCGGGCAGGGGATTTCCTACGAGCAGTACTTC
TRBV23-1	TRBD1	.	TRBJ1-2	CASTSRDRGLGYTF	TGCGCCAGCACAAGCCGGGACAGGGGTCTGGGCTACACCTTC
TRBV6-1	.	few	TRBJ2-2	CASSENGDTGELFF	TGTGCCAGCAGTGAAAACGGGGATACCGGGGAGCTGTTTTTT
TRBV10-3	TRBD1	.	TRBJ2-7	CAISADRGSYEQYF	TGTGCCATCAGTGCGGACAGGGGGTCCTACGAGCAGTACTTC
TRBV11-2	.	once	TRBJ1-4	CASGRVNEKLFF	TGTGCCAGCGGTCGGGTTAATGAAAAACTGTTTTTT
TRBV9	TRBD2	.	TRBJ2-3	CASSVETSVDTQYF	TGTGCCAGCAGCGTAGAAACTAGCGTGGATACGCAGTATTTT